The TCR beta chain described here comes from a study of T cell responses to AZD1222 COVID-19 vaccine. Overall study findings and caveats: The donor group comprised mostly white British people and more females; the analysis possibly underestimated clonal diversity.

To note about this clone: What it binds is unknown.

TCRdb's table, derived via immunoSEQ multiplex PCR, lists solely in-frame clones and lacks some. This table has 100,000 to 150,000 clones, approximately 92% appearing once. The clonotype comes from an adult who received the AZD1222 COVID-19 vaccine. The source material was peripheral blood, sampled 28 days after the second AZD1222 dose.

This CDR3 reads CATSDTTGTTNEQFF. The DNA of the CDR3 is TGTGCCACCAGTGATACGACCGGGACTACCAATGAGCAGTTCTTC. The chain uses TRBV24-1 and TRBJ2-1; 7 bases line up with TRBD2. V lost 3 bases, J lost 6 bases, and 7 bases stayed unmatched. There are 15 residues in the CDR3. From germline, CDR1 is KGHDR and CDR2 SFDVKD.